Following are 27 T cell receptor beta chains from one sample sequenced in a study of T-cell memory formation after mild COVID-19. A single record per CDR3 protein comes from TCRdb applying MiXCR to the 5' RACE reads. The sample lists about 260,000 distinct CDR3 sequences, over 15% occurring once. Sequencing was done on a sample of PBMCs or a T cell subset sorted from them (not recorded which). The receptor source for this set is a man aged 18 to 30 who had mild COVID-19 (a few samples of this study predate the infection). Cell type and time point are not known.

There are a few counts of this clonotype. The CDR3 spells CASSRRTRHYEQYV. The CDR3 DNA reads as TGTGCCAGTAGTCGTCGGACCCGCCACTACGAGCAGTACGTC. J is TRBJ2-7 and V is TRBV19, with D uncertain. The CDR3 loop spans 14 amino acids. Germline V gene data show CDR1 as LNHDA and CDR2 as SQIVND (reference sequence). V dropped 5 bases and J dropped 3 bases, with 14 bases sitting between them.

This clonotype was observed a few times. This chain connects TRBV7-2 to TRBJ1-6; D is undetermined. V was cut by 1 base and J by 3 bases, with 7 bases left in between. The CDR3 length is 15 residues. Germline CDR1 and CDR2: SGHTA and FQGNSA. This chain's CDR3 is CASSLGAHYNSPLHF. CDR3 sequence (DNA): TGTGCCAGCAGCTTAGGAGCCCACTATAATTCACCCCTCCACTTT.

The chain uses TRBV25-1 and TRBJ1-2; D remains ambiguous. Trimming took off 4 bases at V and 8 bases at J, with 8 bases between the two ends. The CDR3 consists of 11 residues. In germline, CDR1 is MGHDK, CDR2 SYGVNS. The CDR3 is CASSGPMGYTF. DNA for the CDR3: TGTGCCAGCAGTGGCCCCATGGGCTACACCTTC.

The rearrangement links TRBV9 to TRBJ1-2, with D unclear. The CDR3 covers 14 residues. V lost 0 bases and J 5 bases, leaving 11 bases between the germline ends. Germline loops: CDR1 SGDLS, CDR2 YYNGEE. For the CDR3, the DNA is TGTGCCAGCAGCGTAGACAGTAACTTATATGGCTACACCTTC. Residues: CASSVDSNLYGYTF.

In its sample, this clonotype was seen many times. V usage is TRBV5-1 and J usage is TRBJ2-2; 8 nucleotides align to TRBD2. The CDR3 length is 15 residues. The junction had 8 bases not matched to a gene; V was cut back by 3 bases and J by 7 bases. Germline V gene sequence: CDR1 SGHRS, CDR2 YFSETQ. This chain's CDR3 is CASSSLGGDDGELFF. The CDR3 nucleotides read TGCGCCAGCAGCTCACTCGGGGGGGACGACGGGGAGCTGTTTTTT.

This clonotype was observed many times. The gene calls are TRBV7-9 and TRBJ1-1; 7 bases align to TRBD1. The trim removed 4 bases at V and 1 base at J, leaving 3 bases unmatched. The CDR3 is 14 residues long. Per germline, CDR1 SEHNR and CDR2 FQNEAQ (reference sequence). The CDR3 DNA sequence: TGTGCCAGCAGCTACAGGGGTGAGAACACTGAAGCTTTCTTT. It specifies CASSYRGENTEAFF. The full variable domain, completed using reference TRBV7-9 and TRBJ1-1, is DTGVSQNPRHKITKRGQNVTFRCDPISEHNRLYWYRQTLGQGPEFLTYFQNEAQLEKSRLLSDRFSAERPKGSFSTLEIQRTEQGDSAMYLCASSYRGENTEAFFGQGTRLTVV.

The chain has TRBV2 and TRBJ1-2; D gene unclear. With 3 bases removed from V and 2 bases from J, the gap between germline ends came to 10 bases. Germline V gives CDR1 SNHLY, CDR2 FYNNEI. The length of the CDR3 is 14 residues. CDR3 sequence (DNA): TGTGCCAGCAGTGAGCCGAGGGTGAACTATGGCTACACCTTC. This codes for CASSEPRVNYGYTF.

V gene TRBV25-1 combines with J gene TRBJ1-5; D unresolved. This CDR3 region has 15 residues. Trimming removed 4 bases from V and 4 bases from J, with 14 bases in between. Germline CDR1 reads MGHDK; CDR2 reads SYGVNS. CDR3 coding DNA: TGTGCCAGCAGTGGTGGCCCCGAACGGAATCAGCCCCAGCATTTT. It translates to CASSGGPERNQPQHF.

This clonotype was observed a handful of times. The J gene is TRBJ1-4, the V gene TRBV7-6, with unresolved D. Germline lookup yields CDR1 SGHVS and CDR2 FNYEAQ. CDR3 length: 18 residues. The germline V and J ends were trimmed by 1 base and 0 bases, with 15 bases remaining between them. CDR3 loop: CASSLELGRISTNEKLFF. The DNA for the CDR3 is TGTGCCAGCAGCTTAGAATTGGGCAGAATTTCAACTAATGAAAAACTGTTTTTT.

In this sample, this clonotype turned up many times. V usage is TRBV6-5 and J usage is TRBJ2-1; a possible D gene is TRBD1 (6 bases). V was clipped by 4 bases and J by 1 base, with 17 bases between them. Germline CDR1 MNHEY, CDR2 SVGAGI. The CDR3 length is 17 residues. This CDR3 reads CASSFSPGQDSYNEQFF. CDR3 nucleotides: TGTGCCAGCAGTTTCTCGCCGGGACAAGATTCCTACAATGAGCAGTTCTTC.

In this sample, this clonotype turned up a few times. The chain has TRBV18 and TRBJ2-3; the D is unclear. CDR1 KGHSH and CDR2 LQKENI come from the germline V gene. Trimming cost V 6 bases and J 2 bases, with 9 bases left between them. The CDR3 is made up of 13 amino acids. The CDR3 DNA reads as TGTGCCAGCTCGCTCCGGGCCACAGATACGCAGTATTTT. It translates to CASSLRATDTQYF.

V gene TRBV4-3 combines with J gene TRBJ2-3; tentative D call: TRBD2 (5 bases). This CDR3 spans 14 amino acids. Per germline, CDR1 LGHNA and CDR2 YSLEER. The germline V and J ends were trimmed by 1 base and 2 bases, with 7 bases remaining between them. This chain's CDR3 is CASSQGTYTDTQYF. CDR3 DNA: TGCGCCAGCAGCCAAGGGACTTACACAGATACGCAGTATTTT.

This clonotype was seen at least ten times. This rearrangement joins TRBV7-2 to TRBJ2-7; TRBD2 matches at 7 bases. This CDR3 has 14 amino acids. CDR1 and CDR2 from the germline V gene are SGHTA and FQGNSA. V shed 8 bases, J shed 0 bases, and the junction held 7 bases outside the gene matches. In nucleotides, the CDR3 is TGTGCCAGCGCAAGCGGGGACGACTCCTACGAGCAGTACTTC. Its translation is CASASGDDSYEQYF.

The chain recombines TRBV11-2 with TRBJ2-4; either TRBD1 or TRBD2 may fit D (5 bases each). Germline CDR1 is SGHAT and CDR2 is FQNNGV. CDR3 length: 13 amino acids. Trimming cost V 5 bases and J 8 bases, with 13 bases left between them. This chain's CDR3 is CASSPGQADIQYF. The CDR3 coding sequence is TGTGCCAGCAGCCCGGGGCAGGCAGACATTCAGTACTTC.

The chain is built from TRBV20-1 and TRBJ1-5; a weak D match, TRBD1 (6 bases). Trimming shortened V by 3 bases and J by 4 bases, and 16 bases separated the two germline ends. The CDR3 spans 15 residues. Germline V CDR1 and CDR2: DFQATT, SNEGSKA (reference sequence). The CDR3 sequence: CSASEQGVRNQPQHF. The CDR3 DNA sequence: TGCAGTGCTAGCGAACAGGGCGTCCGGAATCAGCCCCAGCATTTT.

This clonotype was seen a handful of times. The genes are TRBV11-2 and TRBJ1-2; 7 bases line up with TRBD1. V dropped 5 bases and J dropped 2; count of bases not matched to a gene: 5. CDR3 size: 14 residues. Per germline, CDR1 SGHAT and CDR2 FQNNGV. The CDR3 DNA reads TGTGCCAGCAGCCCCATGGGACAGAACTATGGCTACACCTTC. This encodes CASSPMGQNYGYTF.

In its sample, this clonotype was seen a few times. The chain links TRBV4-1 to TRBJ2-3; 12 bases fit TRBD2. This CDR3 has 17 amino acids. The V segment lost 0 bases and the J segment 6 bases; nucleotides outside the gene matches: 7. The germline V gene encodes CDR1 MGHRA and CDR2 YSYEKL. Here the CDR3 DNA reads TGCGCCAGCAGCCAAGAAGGGCTAGCGGGGGGGGAGGATACGCAGTATTTT. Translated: CASSQEGLAGGEDTQYF.

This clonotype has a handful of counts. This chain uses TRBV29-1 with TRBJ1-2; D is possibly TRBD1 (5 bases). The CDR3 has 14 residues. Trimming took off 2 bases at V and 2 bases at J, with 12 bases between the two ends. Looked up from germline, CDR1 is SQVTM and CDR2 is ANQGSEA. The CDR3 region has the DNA TGCAGCGTTGAACGCAGGGACCTGAACTATGGCTACACCTTC. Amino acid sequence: CSVERRDLNYGYTF.

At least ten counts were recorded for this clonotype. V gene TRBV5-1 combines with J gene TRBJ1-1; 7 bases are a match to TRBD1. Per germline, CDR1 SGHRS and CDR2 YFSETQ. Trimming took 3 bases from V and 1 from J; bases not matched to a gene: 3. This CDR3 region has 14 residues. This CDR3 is CASSSRTGNTEAFF. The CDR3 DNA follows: TGCGCCAGCAGCTCTCGGACAGGGAACACTGAAGCTTTCTTT.

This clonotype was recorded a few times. In DNA form, the CDR3 reads TGCAGTGCTAGAGGGGGAGGCATCGCCTACGAGCAGTACTTC. Amino acid sequence: CSARGGGIAYEQYF. This chain links TRBV20-1 with TRBJ2-7, with a weak D call TRBD2 (6 bases). The V gene's germline CDR1 is DFQATT and CDR2 SNEGSKA (reference sequence). The CDR3 runs 14 residues. The V end was cut by 1 base, the J end by 2 bases, with 12 bases between.

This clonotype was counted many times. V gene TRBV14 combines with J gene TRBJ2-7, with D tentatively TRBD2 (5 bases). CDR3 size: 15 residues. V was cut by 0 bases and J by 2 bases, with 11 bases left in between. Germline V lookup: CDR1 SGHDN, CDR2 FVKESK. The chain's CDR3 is CASSQEIRGAYEQYV. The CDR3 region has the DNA TGTGCCAGCAGCCAAGAGATTCGGGGTGCCTACGAGCAGTACGTC.

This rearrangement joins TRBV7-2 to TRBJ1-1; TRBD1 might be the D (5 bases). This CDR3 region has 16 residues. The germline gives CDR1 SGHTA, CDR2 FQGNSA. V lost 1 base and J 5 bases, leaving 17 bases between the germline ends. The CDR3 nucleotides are TGTGCCAGCAGCTTAGTGGTAGTTGGGGCCGGGACTGAAGCTTTCTTT. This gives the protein CASSLVVVGAGTEAFF.

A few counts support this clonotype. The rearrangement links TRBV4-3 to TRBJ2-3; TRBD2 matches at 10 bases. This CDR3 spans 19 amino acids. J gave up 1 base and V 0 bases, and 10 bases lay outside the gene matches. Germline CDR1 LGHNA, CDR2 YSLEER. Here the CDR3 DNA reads TGCGCCAGCAGCCAAGAGGGGACTAGCGAAATACTCGGCACAGATACGCAGTATTTT. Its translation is CASSQEGTSEILGTDTQYF.

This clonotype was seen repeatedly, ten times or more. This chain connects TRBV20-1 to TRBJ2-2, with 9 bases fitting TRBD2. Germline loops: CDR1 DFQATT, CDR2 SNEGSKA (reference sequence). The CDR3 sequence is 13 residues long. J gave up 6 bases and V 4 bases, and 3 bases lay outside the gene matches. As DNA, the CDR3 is TGCAGTGCTAAGCGGGGGGACCCCGGGGAGCTGTTTTTT. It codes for CSAKRGDPGELFF.

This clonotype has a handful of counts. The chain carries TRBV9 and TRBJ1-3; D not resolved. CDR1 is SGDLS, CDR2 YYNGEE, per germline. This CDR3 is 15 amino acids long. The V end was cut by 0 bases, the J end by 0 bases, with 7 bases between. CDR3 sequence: CASSVGDLSGNTIYF. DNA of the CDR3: TGTGCCAGCAGCGTAGGGGATCTCTCTGGAAACACCATATATTTT. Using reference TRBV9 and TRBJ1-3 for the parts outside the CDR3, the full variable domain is DSGVTQTPKHLITATGQRVTLRCSPRSGDLSVYWYQQSLDQGLQFLIQYYNGEERAKGNILERFSAQQFPDLHSELNLSSLELGDSALYFCASSVGDLSGNTIYFGEGSWLTVV.

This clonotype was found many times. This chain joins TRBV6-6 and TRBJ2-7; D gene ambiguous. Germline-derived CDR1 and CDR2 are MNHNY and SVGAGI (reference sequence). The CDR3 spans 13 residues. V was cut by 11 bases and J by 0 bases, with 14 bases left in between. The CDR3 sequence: CAAMRTGSYEQYF. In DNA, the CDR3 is TGTGCCGCCATGAGGACCGGCTCCTACGAGCAGTACTTC.

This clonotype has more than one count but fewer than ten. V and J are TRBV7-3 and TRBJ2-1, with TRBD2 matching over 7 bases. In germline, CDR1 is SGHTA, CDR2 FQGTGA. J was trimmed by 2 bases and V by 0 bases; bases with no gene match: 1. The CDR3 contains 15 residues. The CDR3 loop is CASSLTGGTYNEQFF. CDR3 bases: TGTGCCAGCAGCTTAACGGGGGGGACCTACAATGAGCAGTTCTTC.